This TCR beta chain came from a study of T cells of healthy individuals. There are many counts of this clonotype. The germline V and J ends were trimmed by 3 bases and 3 bases, with 13 bases remaining between them. Germline CDR1 reads SGDLS; CDR2 reads YYNGEE. The CDR3 covers 15 residues. TCRdb passed the 5' RACE reads through MiXCR, listing each CDR3 protein once. The sample has 65,000 to 90,000 distinct CDR3 sequences, 5% seen once. This clonotype was sampled from a female donor in good health. The chain is built from TRBV9 and TRBJ2-1; a weak D match, TRBD2 (6 bases). The CDR3, as DNA: TGTGCCAGCAGCGCTTGGGGCGGGATCTACAATGAGCAGTTCTTC. This translates into CASSAWGGIYNEQFF.